The 11 T cell receptor beta chains in this list originate from one sample, sequenced in a study of shared clonotypes between healthy human individuals. Generated by immunoSEQ multiplex PCR, the TCRdb table keeps only in-frame clones and is missing some. The sample lists hundreds of thousands of clones, around 96% seen once, with approximately 0.062% in the top ten. The sample was naive CD4+ T cells sorted from blood. Stated subset: CD45RA+ positively selected. Receptor source: a woman in her twenties or thirties in good health.

This clone was recorded only once. The chain uses TRBV5-1 and TRBJ2-1; D is unresolved. V gave up 3 bases and J gave up 8 bases, with 21 bases separating them. The germline V gene has CDR1 SGHRS and CDR2 YFSETQ. The CDR3 is 16 residues long. The CDR3 protein is CASSSLPGHSSDEQFF. The CDR3 DNA reads as TGCGCCAGCAGCTCACTACCGGGTCATAGCTCTGATGAGCAGTTCTTC.

The rearrangement links TRBV5-6 to TRBJ2-3, with TRBD2 matching 7 bases. The CDR3 spans 16 residues. Germline-derived CDR1 and CDR2 are SGHDT and YYEEEE. The J segment lost 4 bases and the V segment lost 4 bases, leaving 12 bases of the junction unmatched. The CDR3 sequence is CASSQGGLDISDTQYF. The DNA for the CDR3 is TGTGCCAGCAGCCAGGGTGGACTAGATATCTCAGATACGCAGTATTTT.

This rearrangement joins TRBV6-5 to TRBJ2-7; D is perhaps TRBD2 (6 bases). The V end lost 2 bases, the J end lost 3 bases, and 8 bases lay between the germline ends. In germline, CDR1 is MNHEY, CDR2 SVGAGI. The CDR3 sequence is 13 residues long. CDR3 residues: CASSYKGGYEQYF. The CDR3 DNA reads as TGTGCCAGCAGTTACAAGGGAGGCTACGAGCAGTACTTC.

This clone appeared once. The chain carries TRBV6-6 and TRBJ1-3; 7 bases align to TRBD1. CDR1 is MNHNY, CDR2 SVGAGI, per germline (reference sequence). V gave up 0 bases and J gave up 5 bases; unmatched junction bases: 1. This CDR3 comprises 14 residues. CDR3 region: CASSYSGQRNTIYF. The CDR3 region has the DNA TGTGCCAGCAGTTACTCGGGACAGAGAAACACCATATATTTT.

The chain couples TRBV4-2 to TRBJ2-7; D is perhaps TRBD2 (6 bases). V was clipped by 0 bases and J by 3 bases, with 15 bases between them. This CDR3 has 16 residues. Germline CDR1 LGHNA, CDR2 YNFKEQ. The CDR3 protein is CASSQDHGGSGYEQYF. In DNA, the CDR3 is TGTGCCAGCAGCCAAGATCATGGGGGTAGCGGCTACGAGCAGTACTTC.

This clone was counted once. V is TRBV7-2 and J is TRBJ2-7; maybe TRBD2 (6 bases). Germline V gives CDR1 SGHTA, CDR2 FQGNSA. Trimming stripped 2 bases from V and 2 bases from J, with 10 bases between. The CDR3 is made up of 14 amino acids. The DNA for the CDR3 is TGTGCCAGCAGCTTATATTTAGCGGCCTACGAGCAGTACTTC. It encodes CASSLYLAAYEQYF.

V and J are TRBV27 and TRBJ1-5; D ambiguous. This CDR3 comprises 15 residues. V was cut by 3 bases and J by 2 bases, with 11 bases left in between. The V gene's germline CDR1 is MNHEY and CDR2 SMNVEV (reference sequence). CDR3 nucleotide sequence: TGTGCCAGCAGTTTCCATGGCGCCGGCAATCAGCCCCAGCATTTT. Protein: CASSFHGAGNQPQHF.

The chain carries TRBV10-1 and TRBJ2-7; TRBD2 agrees at 9 bases. The CDR3 spans 16 residues. V lost 2 bases to trimming and J lost 0 bases; unmatched junction nucleotides: 5. CDR1 is WNHNN and CDR2 is SYGVQD in the germline V gene (reference sequence). The CDR3 bases are TGCGCCAGCAGTGAGACGGTTAGCGGGAGCTCCTACGAGCAGTACTTC. It specifies CASSETVSGSSYEQYF.

This clone was detected a few times. V gene TRBV27 combines with J gene TRBJ2-7; 9 positions match TRBD1. Germline V lookup: CDR1 MNHEY, CDR2 SMNVEV (reference sequence). Trimming cost V 3 bases and J 2 bases; bases outside gene matches: 5. The CDR3 length is 15 residues. The CDR3 sequence: CASSFVGTGTYEQYF. The CDR3 DNA follows: TGTGCCAGCAGTTTCGTCGGGACAGGGACCTACGAGCAGTACTTC.

Details on this clone: Other DNA sequences in this specimen translate into the identical CDR3. J is TRBJ2-3 and V is TRBV27; TRBD2 aligns across 7 bases. Trimming cost V 2 bases and J 3 bases; bases outside gene matches: 5. The germline gives CDR1 MNHEY, CDR2 SMNVEV (reference sequence). The CDR3 covers 15 residues. The CDR3 DNA sequence: TGTGCCAGCAGTTTACTCGGGAGGTCGACAGATACGCAGTATTTT. Translating it yields CASSLLGRSTDTQYF.

The chain recombines TRBV28 with TRBJ2-7; D might be TRBD2 (5 bases). Germline CDR1 is MDHEN and CDR2 is SYDVKM. Trimming left V 2 bases short and J 3 bases short, with 11 bases between. CDR3 size: 14 residues. This CDR3 reads CASSLVAGLYEQYF. CDR3 bases: TGTGCCAGCAGTTTAGTCGCAGGACTCTACGAGCAGTACTTC.